This T cell receptor (beta chain) is drawn from a study of chemoradiotherapy in HPV16-positive cancers. The CDR3 is 16 residues long. TCRdb keeps only in-frame clones here, not all; method: immunoSEQ multiplex PCR. The sample includes about 12,000 clones, about 72% of them seen just once. This sequence joins TRBV21-1 and TRBJ1-1. TRBV21-1 is a pseudogene locus. The sample was gathered from a patient who underwent chemoradiotherapy. The clonotype was recovered from a human donor with HPV-associated anogenital cancer. CDR3 sequence (DNA): TGTGCCAGCAGCAAAGTGGAGGGAGAGGGGGACACTGAAGCTTTCTTT. This codes for CASSKVEGEGDTEAFF.